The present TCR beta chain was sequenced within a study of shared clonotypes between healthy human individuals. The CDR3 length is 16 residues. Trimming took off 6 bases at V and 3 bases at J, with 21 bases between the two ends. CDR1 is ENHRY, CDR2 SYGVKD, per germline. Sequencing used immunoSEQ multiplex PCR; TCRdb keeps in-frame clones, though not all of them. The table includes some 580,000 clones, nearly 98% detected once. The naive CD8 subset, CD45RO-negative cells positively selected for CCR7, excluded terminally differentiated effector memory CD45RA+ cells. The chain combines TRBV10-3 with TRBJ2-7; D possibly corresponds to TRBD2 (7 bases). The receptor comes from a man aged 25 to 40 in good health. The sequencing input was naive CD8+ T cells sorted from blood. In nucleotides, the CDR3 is TGTGCCATCAGCCCCTCGGGGGGCGCGTCCTACTACGAGCAGTACTTC. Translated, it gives CAISPSGGASYYEQYF.